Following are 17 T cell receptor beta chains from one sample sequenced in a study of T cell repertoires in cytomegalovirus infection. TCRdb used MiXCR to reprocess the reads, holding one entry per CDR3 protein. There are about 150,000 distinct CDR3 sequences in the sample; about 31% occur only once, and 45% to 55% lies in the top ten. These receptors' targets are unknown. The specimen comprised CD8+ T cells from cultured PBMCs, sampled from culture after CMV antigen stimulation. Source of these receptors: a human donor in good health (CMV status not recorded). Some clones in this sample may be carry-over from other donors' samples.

The DNA of the CDR3 is TGTGCCAGCAGCTTACTAGCGGGGGGGGGTGAGCAGTTCTTC. Protein: CASSLLAGGGEQFF. The chain uses TRBV25-1 and TRBJ2-1; 13 bases agree with TRBD2. V lost 6 bases and J lost 9; bases outside the gene matches: 5. This CDR3 comprises 14 residues. Germline values: CDR1 MGHDK, CDR2 SYGVNS.

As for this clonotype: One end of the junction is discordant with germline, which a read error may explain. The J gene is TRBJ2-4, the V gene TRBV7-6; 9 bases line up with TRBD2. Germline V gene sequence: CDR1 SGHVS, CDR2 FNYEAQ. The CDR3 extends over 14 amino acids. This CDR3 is CVSSSSGGIDIQYF. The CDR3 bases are TGTGTCAGCAGTTCGAGCGGGGGGATCGACATTCAGTACTTC.

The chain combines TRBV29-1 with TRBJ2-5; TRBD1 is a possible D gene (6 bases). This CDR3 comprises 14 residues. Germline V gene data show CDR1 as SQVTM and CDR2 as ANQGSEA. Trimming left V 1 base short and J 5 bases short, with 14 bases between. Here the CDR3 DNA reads TGCAGCGTTGAAGGGACAGTGAACTGGGAGACCCAGTACTTC. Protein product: CSVEGTVNWETQYF.

This chain's CDR3 is CASFDKGNTEAFF. The CDR3 DNA follows: TGTGCCAGCTTTGACAAGGGGAACACTGAAGCTTTCTTT. The chain recombines TRBV6-6 with TRBJ1-1; D remains ambiguous. The CDR3 consists of 13 residues. V was pared by 8 bases and J by 1 base, with 11 bases between. Germline V CDR1 and CDR2: MNHNY, SVGAGI (reference sequence).

The CDR3 sequence is CASSLPGQGDEQYF. CDR3 coding DNA: TGTGCCAGCAGTTTACCCGGACAGGGGGACGAGCAGTACTTC. The chain joins TRBV27 to TRBJ2-7; the match to TRBD1 covers 10 bases. The germline V gene has CDR1 MNHEY and CDR2 SMNVEV (reference sequence). This CDR3 is built from 14 residues. The J segment lost 5 bases and the V segment lost 2 bases, leaving 3 bases of the junction unmatched.

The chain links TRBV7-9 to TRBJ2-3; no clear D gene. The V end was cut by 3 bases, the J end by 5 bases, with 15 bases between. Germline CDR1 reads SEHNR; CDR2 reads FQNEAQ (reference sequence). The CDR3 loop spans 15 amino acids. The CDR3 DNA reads TGTGCCAGCAGCTTCCCAGGAAGTGGGGAAGATACGCAGTATTTT. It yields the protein CASSFPGSGEDTQYF.

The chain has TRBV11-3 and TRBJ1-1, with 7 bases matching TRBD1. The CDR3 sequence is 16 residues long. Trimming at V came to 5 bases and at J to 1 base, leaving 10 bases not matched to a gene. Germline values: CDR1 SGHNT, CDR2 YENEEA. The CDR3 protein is CASSNGRGTENTEAFF. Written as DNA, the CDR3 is TGTGCCAGCAGCAACGGCAGGGGGACGGAGAACACTGAAGCTTTCTTT.

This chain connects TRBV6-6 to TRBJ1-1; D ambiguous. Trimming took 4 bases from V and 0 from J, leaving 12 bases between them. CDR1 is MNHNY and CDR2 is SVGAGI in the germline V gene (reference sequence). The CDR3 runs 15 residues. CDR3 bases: TGTGCCAGCAGTTCTCACAGCGACATGAACACTGAAGCTTTCTTT. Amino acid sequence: CASSSHSDMNTEAFF.

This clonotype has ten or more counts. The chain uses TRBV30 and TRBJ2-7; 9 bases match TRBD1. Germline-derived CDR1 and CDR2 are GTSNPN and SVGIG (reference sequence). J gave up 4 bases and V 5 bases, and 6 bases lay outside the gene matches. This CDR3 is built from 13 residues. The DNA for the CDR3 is TGTGCCTGGGCTCCGGGACAGGGTTACGAGCAGTACTTC. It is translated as CAWAPGQGYEQYF.

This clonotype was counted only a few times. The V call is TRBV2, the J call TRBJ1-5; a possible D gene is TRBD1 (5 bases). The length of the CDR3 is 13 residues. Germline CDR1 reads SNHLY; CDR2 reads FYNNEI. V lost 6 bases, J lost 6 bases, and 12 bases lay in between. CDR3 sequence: CASREQGGQPQHF. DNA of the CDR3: TGTGCCAGCAGGGAGCAGGGCGGTCAGCCCCAGCATTTT.

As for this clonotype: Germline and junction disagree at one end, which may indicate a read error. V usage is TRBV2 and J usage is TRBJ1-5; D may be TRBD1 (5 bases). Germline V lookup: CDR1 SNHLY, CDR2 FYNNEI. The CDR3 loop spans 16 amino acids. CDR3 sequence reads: CASSEWGGVVNQPQNF. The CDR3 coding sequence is TGTGCCAGCAGTGAGTGGGGCGGGGTGGTCAATCAGCCCCAGAATTTT.

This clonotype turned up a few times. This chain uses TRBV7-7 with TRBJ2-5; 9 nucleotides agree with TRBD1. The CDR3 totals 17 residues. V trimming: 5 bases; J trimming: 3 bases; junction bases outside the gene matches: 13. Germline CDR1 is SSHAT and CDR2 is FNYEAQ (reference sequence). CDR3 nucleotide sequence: TGTGCCAGCAGCCAAGATCGAGTTCGACAGGGGGAAGAGACCCAGTACTTC. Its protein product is CASSQDRVRQGEETQYF. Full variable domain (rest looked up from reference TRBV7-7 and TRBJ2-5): GAGVSQSPRYKVTKRGQDVTLRCDPISSHATLYWYQQALGQGPEFLTYFNYEAQPDKSGLPSDRFSAERPEGSISTLTIQRTEQRDSAMYRCASSQDRVRQGEETQYFGPGTRLLVL.

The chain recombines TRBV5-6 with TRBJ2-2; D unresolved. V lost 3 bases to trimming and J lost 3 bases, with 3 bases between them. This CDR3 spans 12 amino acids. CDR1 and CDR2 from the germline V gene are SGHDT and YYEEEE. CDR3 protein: CASSSYTGELFF. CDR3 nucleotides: TGTGCCAGCAGCTCCTACACCGGGGAGCTGTTTTTT.

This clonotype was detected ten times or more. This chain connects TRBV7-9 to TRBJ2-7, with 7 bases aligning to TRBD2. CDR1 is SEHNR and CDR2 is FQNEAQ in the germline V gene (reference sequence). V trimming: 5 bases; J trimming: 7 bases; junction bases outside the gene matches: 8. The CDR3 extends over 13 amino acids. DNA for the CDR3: TGTGCCAGCAGCCCCGGATGGGGGGGAGAGCAGTACTTC. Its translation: CASSPGWGGEQYF.

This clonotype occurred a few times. DNA for the CDR3: TGCGCCAGCAGCCAAGAGGAGGGCTATGGCTACACCTTC. It is translated as CASSQEEGYGYTF. This chain joins TRBV4-1 and TRBJ1-2; D is unclear. The germline CDR1 and CDR2 sequences are MGHRA and YSYEKL. Trimming removed 0 bases from V and 4 bases from J, with 6 bases in between. The CDR3 covers 13 residues.

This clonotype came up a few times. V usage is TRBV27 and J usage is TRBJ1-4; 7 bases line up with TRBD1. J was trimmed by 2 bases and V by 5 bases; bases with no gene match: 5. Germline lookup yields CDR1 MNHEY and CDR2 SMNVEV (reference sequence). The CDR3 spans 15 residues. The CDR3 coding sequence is TGTGCCAGCAGTCCGACAGGGACGACTAATGAAAAACTGTTTTTT. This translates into CASSPTGTTNEKLFF.

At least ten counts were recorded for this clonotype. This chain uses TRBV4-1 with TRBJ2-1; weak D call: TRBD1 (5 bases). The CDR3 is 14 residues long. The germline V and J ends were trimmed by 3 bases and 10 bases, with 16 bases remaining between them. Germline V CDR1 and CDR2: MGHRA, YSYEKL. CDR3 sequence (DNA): TGCGCCAGCAGCCAGGGTACGACAGACGACGAGCAGTTCTTC. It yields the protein CASSQGTTDDEQFF.